Included here is one TCR beta chain sequence, with context. As yet, its antigen is unknown. The V and J ends lost 5 bases and 7 bases respectively, with 8 bases between them. This CDR3 has 11 residues. CDR1 is MDHEN, CDR2 SYDVKM, per germline. No immunosuppressive drugs were given to ulcerative colitis patients before diagnostic colonoscopy. The record originates from a study of pediatric ulcerative colitis. The repertoire was sequenced with immunoSEQ multiplex PCR; TCRdb's copy has only in-frame clones and lacks some. This sample has some 9,100 clones, with over 70% found just once. Regarding the study as a whole: No controls had the two rectal clonotypes shared by ulcerative colitis patients. Repertoires came from total lymphocyte DNA, so rare subsets like regulatory T cells may be missed. Compared with controls, ulcerative colitis showed greater blood-rectum clone sharing.

This sequence was found in a girl between 10 and 17 years old with moderate ulcerative colitis. The V call is TRBV28, the J call TRBJ2-5; D possibly corresponds to TRBD2 (6 bases). The source material was blood. CDR3 sequence (DNA): TGTGCCAGCAGTACCGGGGGGACCCAGTACTTC. Translated: CASSTGGTQYF.